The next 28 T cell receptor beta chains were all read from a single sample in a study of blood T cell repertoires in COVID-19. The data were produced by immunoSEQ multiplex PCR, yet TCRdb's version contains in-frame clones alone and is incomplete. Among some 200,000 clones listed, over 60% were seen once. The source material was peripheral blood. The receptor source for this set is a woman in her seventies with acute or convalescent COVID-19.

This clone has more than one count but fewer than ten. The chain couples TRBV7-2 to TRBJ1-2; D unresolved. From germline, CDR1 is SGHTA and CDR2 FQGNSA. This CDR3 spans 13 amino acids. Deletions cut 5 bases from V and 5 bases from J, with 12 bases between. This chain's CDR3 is CASSESAGYGYTF. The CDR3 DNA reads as TGTGCCAGCAGCGAGTCGGCGGGTTATGGCTACACCTTC.

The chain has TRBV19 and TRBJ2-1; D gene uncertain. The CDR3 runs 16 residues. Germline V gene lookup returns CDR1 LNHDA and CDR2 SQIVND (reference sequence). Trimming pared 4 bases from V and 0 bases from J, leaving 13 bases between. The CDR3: CASSNLGFSSYNEQFF. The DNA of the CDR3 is TGTGCCAGTAGTAACCTCGGTTTTAGCTCCTACAATGAGCAGTTCTTC.

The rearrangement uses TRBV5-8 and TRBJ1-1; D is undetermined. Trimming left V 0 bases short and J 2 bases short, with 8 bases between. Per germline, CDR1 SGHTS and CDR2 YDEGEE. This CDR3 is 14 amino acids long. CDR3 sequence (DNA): TGTGCCAGCAGCTTGGACCCGGGAAACACTGAAGCTTTCTTT. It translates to CASSLDPGNTEAFF. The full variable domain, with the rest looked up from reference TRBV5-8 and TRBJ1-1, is EAGVTQSPTHLIKTRGQQATLRCSPISGHTSVYWYQQALGLGLQFLLWYDEGEERNRGNFPPRFSGRQFPNYSSELNVNALELEDSALYLCASSLDPGNTEAFFGQGTRLTVV.

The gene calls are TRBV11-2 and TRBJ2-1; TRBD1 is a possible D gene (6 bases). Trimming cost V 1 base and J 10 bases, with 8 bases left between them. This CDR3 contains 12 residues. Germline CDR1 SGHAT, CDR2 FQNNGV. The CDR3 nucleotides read TGTGCCAGCAGCTTAGGAGGACAGGAGCAGTTCTTC. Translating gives CASSLGGQEQFF.

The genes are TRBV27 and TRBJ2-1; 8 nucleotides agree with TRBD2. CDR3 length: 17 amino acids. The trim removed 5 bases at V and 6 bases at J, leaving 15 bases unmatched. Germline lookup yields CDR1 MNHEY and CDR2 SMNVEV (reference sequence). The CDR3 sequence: CASSRRGAGVSFNEQFF. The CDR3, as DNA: TGTGCCAGCAGTCGAAGAGGAGCGGGAGTCTCTTTCAATGAGCAGTTCTTC.

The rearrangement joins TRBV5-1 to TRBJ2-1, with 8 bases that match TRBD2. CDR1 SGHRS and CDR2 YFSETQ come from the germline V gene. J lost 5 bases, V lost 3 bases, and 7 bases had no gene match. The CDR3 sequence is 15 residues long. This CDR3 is CASSSPGLGNNEQFF. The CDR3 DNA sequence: TGCGCCAGCAGCTCCCCGGGACTAGGCAACAATGAGCAGTTCTTC. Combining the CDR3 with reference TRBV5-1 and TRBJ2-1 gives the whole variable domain KAGVTQTPRYLIKTRGQQVTLSCSPISGHRSVSWYQQTPGQGLQFLFEYFSETQRNKGNFPGRFSGRQFSNSRSEMNVSTLELGDSALYLCASSSPGLGNNEQFFGPGTRLTVL.

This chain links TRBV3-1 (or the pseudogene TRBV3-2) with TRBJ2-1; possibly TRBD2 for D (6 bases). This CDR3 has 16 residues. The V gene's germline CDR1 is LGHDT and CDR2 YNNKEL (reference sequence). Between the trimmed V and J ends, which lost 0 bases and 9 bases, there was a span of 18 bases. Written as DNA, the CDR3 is TGTGCCAGCAGCCAAGACAGGGAAAAGGGGAGGCGTGAGCAGTTCTTC. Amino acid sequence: CASSQDREKGRREQFF.

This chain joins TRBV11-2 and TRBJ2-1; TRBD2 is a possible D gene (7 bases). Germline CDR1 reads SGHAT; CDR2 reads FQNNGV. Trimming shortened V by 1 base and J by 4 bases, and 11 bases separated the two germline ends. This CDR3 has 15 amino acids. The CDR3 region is CASSLGGGTYNEQFF. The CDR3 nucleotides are TGTGCCAGCAGCTTAGGGGGGGGCACATACAATGAGCAGTTCTTC.

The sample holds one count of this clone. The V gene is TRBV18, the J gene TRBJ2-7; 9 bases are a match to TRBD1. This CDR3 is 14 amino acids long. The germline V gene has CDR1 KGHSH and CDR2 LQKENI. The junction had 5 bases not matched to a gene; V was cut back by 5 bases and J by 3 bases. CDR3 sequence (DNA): TGTGCCAGCTCATATACAGGGGGCGTCTACGAGCAGTACTTC. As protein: CASSYTGGVYEQYF.

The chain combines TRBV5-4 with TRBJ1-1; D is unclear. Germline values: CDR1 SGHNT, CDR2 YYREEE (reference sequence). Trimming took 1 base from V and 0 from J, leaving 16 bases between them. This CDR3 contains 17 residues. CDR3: CASSLSAGVRMNTEAFF. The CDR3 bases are TGTGCCAGCAGCTTGAGCGCCGGGGTGCGGATGAACACTGAAGCTTTCTTT.

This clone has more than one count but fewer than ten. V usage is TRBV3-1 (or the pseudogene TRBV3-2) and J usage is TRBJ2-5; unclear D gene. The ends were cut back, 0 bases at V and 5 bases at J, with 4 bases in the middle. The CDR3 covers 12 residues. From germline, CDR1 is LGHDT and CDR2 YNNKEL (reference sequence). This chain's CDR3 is CASSQDMETQYF. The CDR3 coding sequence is TGTGCCAGCAGCCAAGATATGGAGACCCAGTACTTC.

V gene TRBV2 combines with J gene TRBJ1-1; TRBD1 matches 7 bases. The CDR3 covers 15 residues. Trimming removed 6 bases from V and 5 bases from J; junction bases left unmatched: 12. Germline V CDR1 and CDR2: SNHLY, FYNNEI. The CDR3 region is CASSQYRGDITEAFF. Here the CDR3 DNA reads TGTGCCAGCAGCCAATACAGGGGCGACATTACTGAAGCTTTCTTT. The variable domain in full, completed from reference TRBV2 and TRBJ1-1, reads EPEVTQTPSHQVTQMGQEVILRCVPISNHLYFYWYRQILGQKVEFLVSFYNNEISEKSEIFDDQFSVERPDGSNFTLKIRSTKLEDSAMYFCASSQYRGDITEAFFGQGTRLTVV.

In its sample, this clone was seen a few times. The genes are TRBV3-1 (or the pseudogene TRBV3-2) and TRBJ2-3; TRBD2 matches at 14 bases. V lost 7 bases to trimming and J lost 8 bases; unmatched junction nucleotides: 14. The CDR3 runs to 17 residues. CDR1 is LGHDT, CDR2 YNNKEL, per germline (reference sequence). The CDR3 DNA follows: TGTGCCAGCACCCCAAGGTCCTCCGGGACTAGCGGGGGTACGCAGTATTTT. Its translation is CASTPRSSGTSGGTQYF.

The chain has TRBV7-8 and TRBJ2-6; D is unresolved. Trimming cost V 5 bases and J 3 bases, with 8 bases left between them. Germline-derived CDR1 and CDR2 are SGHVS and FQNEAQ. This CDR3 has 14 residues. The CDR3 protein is CASSRVSGANVLTF. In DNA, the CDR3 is TGTGCCAGCAGCCGAGTTAGTGGGGCCAACGTCCTGACTTTC.

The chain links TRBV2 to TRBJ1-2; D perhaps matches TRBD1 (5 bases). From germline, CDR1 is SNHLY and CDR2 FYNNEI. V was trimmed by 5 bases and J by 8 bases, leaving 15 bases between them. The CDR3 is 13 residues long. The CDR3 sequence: CASSLQGNSGYTF. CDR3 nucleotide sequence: TGTGCCAGCAGTCTCCAGGGAAATTCGGGCTACACCTTC.

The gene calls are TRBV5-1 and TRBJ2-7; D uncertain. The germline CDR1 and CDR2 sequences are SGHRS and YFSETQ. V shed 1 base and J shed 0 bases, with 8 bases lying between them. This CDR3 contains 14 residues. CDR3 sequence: CASSLQSSSYEQYF. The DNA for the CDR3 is TGCGCCAGCAGCTTGCAGTCCAGCTCCTACGAGCAGTACTTC.

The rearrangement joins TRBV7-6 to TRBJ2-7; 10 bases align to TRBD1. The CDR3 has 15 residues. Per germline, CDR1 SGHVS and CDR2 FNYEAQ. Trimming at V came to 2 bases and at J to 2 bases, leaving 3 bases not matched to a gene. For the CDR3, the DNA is TGTGCCAGCAGCTTATTAGACAGGGGGCCCTACGAGCAGTACTTC. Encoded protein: CASSLLDRGPYEQYF.

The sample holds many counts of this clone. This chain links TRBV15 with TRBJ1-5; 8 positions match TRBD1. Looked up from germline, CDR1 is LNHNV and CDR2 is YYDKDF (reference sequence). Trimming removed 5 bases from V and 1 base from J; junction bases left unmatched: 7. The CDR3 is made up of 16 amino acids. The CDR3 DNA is TGTGCCACCAGCGCACCAGGGGGCCTGAGCAATCAGCCCCAGCATTTT. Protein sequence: CATSAPGGLSNQPQHF.

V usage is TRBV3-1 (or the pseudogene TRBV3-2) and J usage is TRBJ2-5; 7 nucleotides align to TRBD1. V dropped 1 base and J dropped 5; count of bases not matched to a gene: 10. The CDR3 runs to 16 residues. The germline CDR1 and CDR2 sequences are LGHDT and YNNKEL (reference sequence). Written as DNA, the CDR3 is TGTGCCAGCAGCCAAGCTTTGGGATCCAGGGGGGAGACCCAGTACTTC. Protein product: CASSQALGSRGETQYF.

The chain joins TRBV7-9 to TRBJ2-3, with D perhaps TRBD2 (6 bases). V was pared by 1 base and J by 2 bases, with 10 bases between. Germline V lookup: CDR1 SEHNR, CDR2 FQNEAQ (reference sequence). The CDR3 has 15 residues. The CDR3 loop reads CASSLGGDFTDTQYF. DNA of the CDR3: TGTGCCAGCAGCTTAGGGGGGGACTTCACAGATACGCAGTATTTT.

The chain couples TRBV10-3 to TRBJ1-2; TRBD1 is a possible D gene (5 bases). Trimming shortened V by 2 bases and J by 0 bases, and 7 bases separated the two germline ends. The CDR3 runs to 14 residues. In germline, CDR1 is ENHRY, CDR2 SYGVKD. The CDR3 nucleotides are TGTGCCATCAGTGAGGCAGGGTCTAACTATGGCTACACCTTC. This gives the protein CAISEAGSNYGYTF.

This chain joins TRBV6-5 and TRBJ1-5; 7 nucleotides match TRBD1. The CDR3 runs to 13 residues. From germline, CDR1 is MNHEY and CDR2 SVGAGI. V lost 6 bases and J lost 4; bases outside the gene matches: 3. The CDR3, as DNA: TGTGCCAGCAGCCGGGACAGTAATCAGCCCCAGCATTTT. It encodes CASSRDSNQPQHF.

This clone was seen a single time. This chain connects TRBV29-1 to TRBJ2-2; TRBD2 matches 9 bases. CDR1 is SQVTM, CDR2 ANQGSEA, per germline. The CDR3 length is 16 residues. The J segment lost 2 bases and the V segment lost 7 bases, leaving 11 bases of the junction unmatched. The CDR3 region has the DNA TGCAGCGCGGGTAGCGGGAGCGGTGCAAACACCGGGGAGCTGTTTTTT. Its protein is CSAGSGSGANTGELFF.

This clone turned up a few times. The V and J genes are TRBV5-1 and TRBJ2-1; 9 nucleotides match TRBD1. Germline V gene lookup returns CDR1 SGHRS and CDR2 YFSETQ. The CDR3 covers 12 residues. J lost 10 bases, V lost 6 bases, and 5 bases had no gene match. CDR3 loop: CASTPGTGEQFF. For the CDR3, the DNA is TGCGCCAGCACCCCCGGGACAGGGGAGCAGTTCTTC.

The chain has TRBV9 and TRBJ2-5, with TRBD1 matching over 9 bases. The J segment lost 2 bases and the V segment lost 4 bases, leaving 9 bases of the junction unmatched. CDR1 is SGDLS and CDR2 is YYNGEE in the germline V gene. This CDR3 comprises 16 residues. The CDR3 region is CASSPLTGQGQETQYF. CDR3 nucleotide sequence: TGTGCCAGCAGCCCCTTAACGGGACAGGGACAAGAGACCCAGTACTTC. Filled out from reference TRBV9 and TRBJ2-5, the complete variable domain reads DSGVTQTPKHLITATGQRVTLRCSPRSGDLSVYWYQQSLDQGLQFLIQYYNGEERAKGNILERFSAQQFPDLHSELNLSSLELGDSALYFCASSPLTGQGQETQYFGPGTRLLVL.

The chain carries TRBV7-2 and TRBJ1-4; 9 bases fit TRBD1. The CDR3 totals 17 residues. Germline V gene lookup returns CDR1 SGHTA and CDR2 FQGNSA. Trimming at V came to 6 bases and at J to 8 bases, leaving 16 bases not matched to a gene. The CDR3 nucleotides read TGTGCCAGCAGATTATCCGAGACCGGGACAGGGCAAGAAAAACTGTTTTTT. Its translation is CASRLSETGTGQEKLFF.

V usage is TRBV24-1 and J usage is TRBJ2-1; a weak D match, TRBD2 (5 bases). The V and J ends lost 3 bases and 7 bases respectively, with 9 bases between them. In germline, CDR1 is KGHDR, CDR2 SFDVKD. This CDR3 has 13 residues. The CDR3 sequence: CATSDPTTNEQFF. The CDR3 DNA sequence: TGTGCCACCAGTGATCCGACTACGAATGAGCAGTTCTTC.

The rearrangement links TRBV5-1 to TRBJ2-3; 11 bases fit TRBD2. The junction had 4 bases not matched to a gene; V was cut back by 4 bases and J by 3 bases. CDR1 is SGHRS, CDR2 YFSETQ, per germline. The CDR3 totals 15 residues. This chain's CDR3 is CASSTTSGVTDTQYF. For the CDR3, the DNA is TGCGCCAGCAGCACGACTAGCGGGGTAACAGATACGCAGTATTTT. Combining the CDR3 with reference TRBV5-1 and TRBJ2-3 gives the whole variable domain KAGVTQTPRYLIKTRGQQVTLSCSPISGHRSVSWYQQTPGQGLQFLFEYFSETQRNKGNFPGRFSGRQFSNSRSEMNVSTLELGDSALYLCASSTTSGVTDTQYFGPGTRLTVL.